This T cell receptor beta chain was found in a study of cytomegalovirus exposure and HLA in healthy donors. Study conclusions and caveats: Analyzed later, association rates of TCRs varied across HLA loci, with DRB1 most and HLA-C fewest.

In its sample, this clone was seen once. Its antigen is as yet unknown. The germline V gene has CDR1 LNHDA and CDR2 SQIVND (reference sequence). V was clipped by 1 base and J by 8 bases, with 14 bases between them. This CDR3 comprises 14 residues. 60 Vbeta and 13 Jbeta primers were used in PCR. The method was immunoSEQ multiplex PCR; TCRdb's version includes in-frame clones alone and lacks a portion of them. The sample records about 160,000 clones, approximately 80% being singletons. This receptor was taken from a man aged 45-65 years in good health and CMV-seropositive. The chain carries TRBV19 and TRBJ1-1; no firm D call. Sequenced material: PBMCs. This CDR3 is CASSIGNQVPEAFF. The CDR3 nucleotides are TGTGCCAGTAGTATAGGGAACCAGGTCCCCGAAGCTTTCTTT.